The rows below give T cell receptor beta chains drawn from one sample of a study of cytomegalovirus exposure and HLA in healthy donors. Clones were read by immunoSEQ multiplex PCR, and TCRdb kept only the in-frame ones, dropping some. This sample carries roughly 110,000 clones, 60% to 85% of them seen once, and the ten largest clones take approximately 2.6%. Sequenced sample: PBMCs. The receptor source for this set is a female donor in good health and CMV-seronegative. CDR3s include the opening cysteine and the closing phenylalanine or tryptophan. Each record gives: J gene, D gene, clone size, V gene, CDR3 protein, CDR3 DNA. A D gene is named only where the DNA matches it firmly. A row's size may be missing; if present it is once, few, many or a size class.

>TRBJ1-1|NA|NA|TRBV20-1
CSPWRGTEAFF
TGCAGCCCTTGGCGCGGCACTGAAGCTTTCTTT
>TRBJ2-2|NA|NA|TRBV11-2
CASSYRVNTGELFF
TGTGCCAGCAGCTACCGGGTGAACACCGGGGAGCTGTTTTTT
>TRBJ1-2|TRBD1|NA|TRBV19
CASSIGQGYGYTF
TGTGCCAGTAGTATTGGACAGGGCTATGGCTACACCTTC
>TRBJ2-1|TRBD2|NA|TRBV10-1
CASSRSGGTNEQFF
TGCGCCAGCAGCCGTAGCGGGGGGACCAATGAGCAGTTCTTC
>TRBJ2-3|TRBD2|NA|TRBV5-1
CASSFFSGGAADTQYF
TGCGCCAGCAGTTTTTTTAGCGGGGGGGCCGCAGATACGCAGTATTTT
>TRBJ1-1|NA|NA|TRBV27
CASRDSGTEAFF
TGTGCCAGCAGGGACAGCGGAACTGAAGCTTTCTTT
>TRBJ2-7|NA|NA|TRBV7-9
CASSLNLGGAYF
TGTGCCAGCAGCTTGAATTTAGGCGGCGCGTACTTC
>TRBJ2-7|TRBD2|once|TRBV19
CASSTSGDYEQYF
TGTGCCAGTAGTACTAGCGGGGACTACGAGCAGTACTTC
>TRBJ1-2|TRBD1|NA|TRBV27
CASSSEYRGALRSGYTF
TGTGCCAGCAGTTCTGAGTACAGGGGGGCCCTAAGGAGTGGCTACACCTTC
>TRBJ1-4|NA|medium-sized|TRBV19
CASGSGGNEKLFF
TGTGCCAGTGGTTCCGGGGGAAATGAAAAACTGTTTTTT
>TRBJ2-1|TRBD2|NA|TRBV7-2
CASSLGGRWGGYNEQFF
TGTGCCAGCAGCTTAGGGGGTCGGTGGGGGGGCTACAATGAGCAGTTCTTC
>TRBJ1-2|TRBD1|NA|TRBV15
CATSIGQGAPHGYTF
TGTGCCACCAGCATTGGACAGGGGGCCCCCCATGGCTACACCTTC
>TRBJ2-7|TRBD2|NA|TRBV5-4
CASSPKRGGLEQYF
TGTGCCAGCAGCCCTAAGCGGGGGGGGCTCGAGCAGTACTTC
>TRBJ2-5|NA|NA|TRBV15
CATRSSGLYQETQYF
TGTGCCACCAGGAGCAGCGGATTGTACCAAGAGACCCAGTACTTC
>TRBJ1-1|NA|NA|TRBV7-9
CASSLQGQNTEAFF
TGTGCCAGCAGCTTGCAGGGACAGAACACTGAAGCTTTCTTT
>TRBJ1-6|NA|NA|TRBV2
CASSEPLGRAGAHF
TGTGCCAGCAGTGAACCATTAGGACGAGCAGGGGCCCACTTT
>TRBJ1-1|NA|once|TRBV18
CASSPRATTANTEAFF
TGTGCCAGCTCACCACGGGCAACCACAGCGAACACTGAAGCTTTCTTT
>TRBJ1-4|NA|few|TRBV21-1
CASSPWASRFNEKLFF
TGTGCCAGCAGCCCCTGGGCGTCCAGGTTCAATGAAAAACTGTTTTTT
>TRBJ1-2|TRBD1|NA|TRBV6-5
CASSEGDRRRGYTF
TGTGCCAGCAGTGAAGGGGACAGAAGACGGGGCTACACCTTC
>TRBJ2-1|NA|NA|TRBV30
CAWSVYPRGVEQFF
TGTGCCTGGAGTGTATATCCCCGGGGTGTTGAGCAGTTCTTC
>TRBJ1-6|NA|NA|TRBV27
CASTALARQGFSPLHF
TGTGCCAGCACCGCCCTCGCGCGGCAGGGATTTTCACCCCTCCACTTT
>TRBJ2-7|TRBD2|NA|TRBV19
CASSIGTRGGSYEQYF
TGTGCCAGTAGTATAGGGACCCGGGGGGGTTCCTACGAGCAGTACTTC
>TRBJ1-6|NA|NA|TRBV27
CASSSPSQGLDNSPLHF
TGTGCCAGCAGTTCGCCCTCGCAGGGTCTCGATAATTCACCCCTCCACTTT
>TRBJ1-2|NA|few|TRBV5-8
CASSLSGERFYGYTF
TGTGCCAGCAGCTTGTCAGGGGAGAGGTTCTATGGCTACACCTTC
>TRBJ2-1|TRBD2|NA|TRBV6-5
CASSQTSGGAYEQFF
TGTGCCAGCAGTCAAACTAGCGGGGGGGCTTATGAGCAGTTCTTC
>TRBJ1-2|TRBD1|NA|TRBV5-1
CASSLVSGQEGYTF
TGCGCCAGCAGCTTGGTCTCAGGACAGGAGGGCTACACCTTC
>TRBJ2-5|NA|NA|TRBV18
CASSQRQGGQETQYF
TGTGCCAGCTCCCAAAGACAGGGAGGCCAAGAGACCCAGTACTTC
>TRBJ1-1|NA|NA|TRBV13
CASSFGRSREAFF
TGTGCCAGCAGCTTCGGGAGGAGCCGCGAAGCTTTCTTC
>TRBJ2-3|NA|NA|TRBV6-6
CASSYVGAGGDTQYF
TGTGCCAGCAGTTACGTGGGGGCCGGCGGGGATACGCAGTATTTT
>TRBJ1-2|NA|NA|TRBV29-1
CSVEHQAGDRRYTF
TGCAGCGTTGAACATCAGGCGGGAGACCGTCGCTACACCTTC
>TRBJ2-1|NA|NA|TRBV7-9
CASSLEGGGDPDEQFF
TGTGCCAGCAGCTTAGAAGGCGGGGGCGACCCGGATGAGCAGTTCTTC
>TRBJ2-5|NA|NA|TRBV27
CASSPGDSDRRQETQYF
TGTGCCAGCAGTCCAGGCGACTCGGACAGACGACAAGAGACCCAGTACTTC
>TRBJ1-2|NA|NA|TRBV9
CASSVGVSGGGYGYTF
TGTGCCAGCAGCGTAGGGGTCTCGGGGGGTGGCTATGGCTACACCTTC
>TRBJ2-7|TRBD2|few|TRBV5-4
CASSTSGYEQYF
TGTGCCAGCAGCACTAGCGGCTACGAGCAGTACTTC
>TRBJ2-1|TRBD2|NA|TRBV27
CASTPRLATYNEQFF
TGTGCCAGCACCCCGCGACTAGCGACCTACAATGAGCAGTTCTTC
>TRBJ1-5|TRBD1|few|TRBV6-5
CASSRQGGDQPQHF
TGTGCCAGCAGTAGACAGGGGGGGGATCAGCCCCAGCATTTT
>TRBJ2-6|NA|NA|TRBV6-5
CASSPGSPGANVLTF
TGTGCCAGCAGTCCCGGGAGTCCTGGGGCCAACGTCCTGACTTTC
>TRBJ1-3|NA|once|TRBV4-3
CASSQDRIPSGNTIYF
TGCGCCAGCAGCCAAGACAGGATACCCTCTGGAAACACCATATATTTT
>TRBJ2-3|TRBD2|NA|TRBV5-1
CASSLAVAGGLLHSRDTQYF
TGCGCCAGCAGCTTGGCCGTAGCGGGGGGGCTTCTTCATTCTCGAGATACGCAGTATTTT
>TRBJ2-1|TRBD2|NA|TRBV4-3
CASSLGLADEQFF
TGCGCCAGCAGCCTAGGACTAGCAGATGAGCAGTTCTTC
>TRBJ2-1|TRBD2|NA|TRBV7-3
CASSLNEGGGVSYNEQFF
TGTGCCAGCAGCTTAAATGAAGGCGGGGGGGTCTCCTACAATGAGCAGTTCTTC
>TRBJ2-5|NA|NA|TRBV21-1
CASSKVFEGAKSLETQYF
TGTGCCAGCAGCAAAGTGTTTGAGGGGGCGAAGTCTCTGGAGACCCAGTACTTC
>TRBJ2-4|TRBD2|NA|TRBV13
CASSLSSGGKVGSAGKNIQYF
TGTGCCAGCAGCTTATCTAGCGGGGGAAAAGTTGGATCCGCAGGGAAAAACATTCAGTACTTC
>TRBJ2-1|TRBD1|NA|TRBV30
CAREAGQGAEQFF
TGTGCCCGGGAGGCGGGACAGGGGGCTGAGCAGTTCTTC
>TRBJ1-1|NA|NA|TRBV19
CASSIRRETEAFF
TGTGCCAGTAGTATACGGCGGGAAACTGAAGCTTTCTTT
>TRBJ1-2|NA|NA|TRBV2
CASNIQGPSNYGYTF
TGTGCCAGCAACATACAGGGCCCGTCTAACTATGGCTACACCTTC
>TRBJ1-2|NA|once|TRBV30
CASAQLYGYTF
TGTGCCTCGGCACAGCTATATGGCTACACCTTC
>TRBJ2-7|NA|NA|TRBV7-2
CASSLEQGLSYEQYF
TGTGCCAGCAGCTTAGAACAGGGTCTATCCTACGAGCAGTACTTC
>TRBJ2-5|TRBD2|NA|TRBV5-1
CASSEQGLAGRETQYF
TGCGCCAGCAGCGAACAAGGACTAGCGGGGCGGGAGACCCAGTACTTC
>TRBJ2-3|NA|NA|TRBV19
CASSPDERNTQYF
TGTGCCAGTAGTCCCGACGAGCGGAATACGCAGTATTTT
>TRBJ2-1|NA|NA|TRBV6-1
CASSEAAGLNEQFF
TGTGCCAGCAGTGAAGCGGCGGGGCTAAATGAGCAGTTCTTC
>TRBJ1-6|NA|NA|TRBV27
CASSWLHGSPLHF
TGTGCCAGCAGTTGGCTCCATGGCTCACCCCTCCACTTT
>TRBJ1-1|NA|NA|TRBV5-1
CASSLSVNTEAFF
TGCGCCAGCAGCTTGAGCGTGAACACTGAAGCTTTCTTT
>TRBJ2-3|NA|NA|TRBV2
CASRPGQSLDF
TGTGCCAGCAGACCGGGACAAAGCCTCGATTTT
>TRBJ2-5|NA|NA|TRBV6-5
CASSYSPGPETQYF
TGTGCCAGCAGTTACTCGCCTGGGCCGGAGACCCAGTACTTC
>TRBJ2-1|NA|NA|TRBV30
CAWSPQQRRFSYNEQFF
TGTGCCTGGAGTCCCCAGCAGCGACGTTTCTCCTACAATGAGCAGTTCTTC